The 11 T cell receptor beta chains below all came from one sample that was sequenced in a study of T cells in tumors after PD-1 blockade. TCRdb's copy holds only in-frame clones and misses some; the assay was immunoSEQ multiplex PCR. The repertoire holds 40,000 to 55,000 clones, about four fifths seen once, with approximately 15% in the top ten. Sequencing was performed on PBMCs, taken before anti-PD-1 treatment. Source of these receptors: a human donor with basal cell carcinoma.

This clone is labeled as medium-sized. The CDR3 protein is CASSYFSRLAASTDTQYF. CDR3 in DNA: TGTGCCAGCAGTTACTTTTCTCGACTAGCGGCTAGCACAGATACGCAGTATTTT. The chain joins TRBV6-2 or TRBV6-3 to TRBJ2-3, with TRBD2 matching 9 bases. The CDR3 loop spans 18 amino acids. Germline CDR1 reads MNHEY; CDR2 reads SVGEGT. J was trimmed by 0 bases and V by 1 base; bases with no gene match: 8.

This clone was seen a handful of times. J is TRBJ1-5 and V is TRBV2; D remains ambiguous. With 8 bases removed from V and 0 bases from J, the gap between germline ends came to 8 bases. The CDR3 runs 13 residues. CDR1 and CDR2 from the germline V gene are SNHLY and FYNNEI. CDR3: CASQRFSNQPQHF. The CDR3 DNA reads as TGTGCCAGCCAACGGTTTAGCAATCAGCCCCAGCATTTT.

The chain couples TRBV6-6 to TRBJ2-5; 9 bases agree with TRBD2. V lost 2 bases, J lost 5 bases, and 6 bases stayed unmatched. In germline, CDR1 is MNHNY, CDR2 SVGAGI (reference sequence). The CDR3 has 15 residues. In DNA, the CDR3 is TGTGCCAGCAGTTACATTGCGGGGGGGCAGGAGACCCAGTACTTC. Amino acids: CASSYIAGGQETQYF.

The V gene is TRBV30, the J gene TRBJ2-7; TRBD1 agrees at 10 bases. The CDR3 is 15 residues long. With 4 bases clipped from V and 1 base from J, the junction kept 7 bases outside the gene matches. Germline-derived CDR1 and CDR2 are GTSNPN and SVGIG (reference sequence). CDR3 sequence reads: CAWKLGDRGSYEQYF. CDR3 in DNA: TGTGCCTGGAAATTGGGGGACAGGGGATCCTACGAGCAGTACTTC.

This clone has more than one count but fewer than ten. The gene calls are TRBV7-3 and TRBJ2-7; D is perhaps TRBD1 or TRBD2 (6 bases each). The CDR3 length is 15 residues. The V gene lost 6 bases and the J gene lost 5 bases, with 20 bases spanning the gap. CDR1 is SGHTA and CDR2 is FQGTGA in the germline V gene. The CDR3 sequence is CASSFTPGGINEQYF. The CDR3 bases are TGTGCCAGCAGTTTCACCCCCGGGGGCATTAACGAGCAGTACTTC.

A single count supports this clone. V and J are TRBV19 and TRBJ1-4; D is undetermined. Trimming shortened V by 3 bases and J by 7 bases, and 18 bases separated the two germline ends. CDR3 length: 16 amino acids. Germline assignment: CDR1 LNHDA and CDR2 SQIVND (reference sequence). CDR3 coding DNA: TGTGCCAGTAGTATCACCCGGGAAGGGTCAGGTGAAAAACTGTTTTTT. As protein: CASSITREGSGEKLFF.

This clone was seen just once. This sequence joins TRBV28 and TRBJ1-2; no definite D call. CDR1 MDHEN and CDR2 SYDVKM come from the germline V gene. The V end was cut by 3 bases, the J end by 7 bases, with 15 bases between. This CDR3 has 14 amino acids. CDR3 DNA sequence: TGTGCCAGCAGTTTGGTGACCGCATACTTTGGCTACACCTTC. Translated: CASSLVTAYFGYTF.

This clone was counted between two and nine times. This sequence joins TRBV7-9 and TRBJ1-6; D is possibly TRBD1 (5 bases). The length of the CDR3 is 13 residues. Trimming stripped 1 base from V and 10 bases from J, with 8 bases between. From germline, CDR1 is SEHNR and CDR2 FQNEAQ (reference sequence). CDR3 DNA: TGTGCCAGCAGCTTAGGGGGCACCTCACCCCTCCACTTT. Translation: CASSLGGTSPLHF.

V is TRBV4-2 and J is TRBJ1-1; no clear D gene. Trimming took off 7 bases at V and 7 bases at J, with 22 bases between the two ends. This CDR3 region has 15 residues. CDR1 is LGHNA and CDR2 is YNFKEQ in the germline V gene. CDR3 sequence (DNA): TGTGCCAGCAACCCGGCCGAGACGGAGGCGAATGAAGCTTTCTTT. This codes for CASNPAETEANEAFF.

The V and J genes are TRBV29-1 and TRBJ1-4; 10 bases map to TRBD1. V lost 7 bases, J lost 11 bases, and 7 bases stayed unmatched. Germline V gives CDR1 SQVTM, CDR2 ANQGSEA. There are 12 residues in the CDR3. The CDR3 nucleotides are TGCAGCGGTGGACAGGGGGGGGAGAAACTGTTTTTT. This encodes CSGGQGGEKLFF.

The CDR3 sequence is CASSPSPAQADTQYF. The DNA of the CDR3 is TGTGCCAGCAGTCCTAGCCCGGCCCAGGCAGATACGCAGTATTTT. This chain connects TRBV27 to TRBJ2-3; a weak D match, TRBD2 (5 bases). The CDR3 has 15 amino acids. The ends were cut back, 5 bases at V and 4 bases at J, with 16 bases in the middle. CDR1 and CDR2 (germline): MNHEY, SMNVEV (reference sequence).